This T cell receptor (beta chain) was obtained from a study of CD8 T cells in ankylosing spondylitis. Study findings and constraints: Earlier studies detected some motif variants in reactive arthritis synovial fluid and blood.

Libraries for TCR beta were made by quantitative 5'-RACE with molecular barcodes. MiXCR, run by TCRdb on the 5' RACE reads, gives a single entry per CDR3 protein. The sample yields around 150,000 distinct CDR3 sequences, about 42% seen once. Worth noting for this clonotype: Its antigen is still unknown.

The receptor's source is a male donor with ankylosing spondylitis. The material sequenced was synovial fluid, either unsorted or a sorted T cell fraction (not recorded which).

CDR3: CSARAWSGARSNQPQHF. CDR3 sequence (DNA): TGCAGTGCTAGAGCCTGGTCGGGGGCCCGTAGCAATCAGCCCCAGCATTTT. This sequence joins TRBV20-1 and TRBJ1-5, with TRBD1 as a possible D gene (6 bases). Germline V lookup: CDR1 DFQATT, CDR2 SNEGSKA (reference sequence). The CDR3 contains 17 residues. With 1 base removed from V and 0 bases from J, the gap between germline ends came to 16 bases.